A selection of T cell receptor beta chains follows, all from one sample in a study of shared clonotypes between healthy human individuals. The table came from immunoSEQ multiplex PCR; TCRdb's copy has only in-frame clones and leaves some out. The data contain some 2,400,000 clones, approximately 94% of them singletons. Sequenced sample: naive CD4+ T cells sorted from blood. These receptors came from a man between 18 and 29 years old in good health. CDR3s include the opening cysteine and the closing phenylalanine or tryptophan. A D gene is named only where the DNA matches it firmly. The listing skips clone size in some rows; elsewhere it reads once, few, many or a size class.

. | TRBJ2-2 | TRBV5-1 | TRBD1 | CASSLTGQQNTGELFF | TGCGCCAGCAGCTTGACGGGACAGCAGAACACCGGGGAGCTGTTTTTT
. | TRBJ2-5 | TRBV6-6 | . | CASNPTGTWETQYF | TGTGCCAGCAACCCGACAGGCACCTGGGAGACCCAGTACTTC
. | TRBJ2-6 | TRBV30 | . | CAWSTLRGLGAGANVLTF | TGTGCCTGGAGTACCTTGCGGGGCTTAGGAGCTGGGGCCAACGTCCTGACTTTC
. | TRBJ2-7 | TRBV18 | . | CASSEGRRSYEQYF | TGTGCCAGCTCAGAGGGGCGCCGCTCCTACGAGCAGTACTTC
. | TRBJ2-7 | TRBV7-8 | TRBD1 | CASSRTGPTDEQYF | TGTGCCAGCAGCCGGACAGGGCCGACGGACGAGCAGTACTTC
. | TRBJ2-1 | TRBV11-2 | . | CASSLVRIYNEQFF | TGTGCCAGCAGCTTAGTGAGGATCTACAATGAGCAGTTCTTC
. | TRBJ1-6 | TRBV30 | TRBD1 | CALDRGNSPLHF | TGTGCCTTGGACAGGGGAAATTCACCCCTCCACTTT
. | TRBJ2-5 | TRBV7-9 | TRBD1 | CASSWTGIEETQYF | TGTGCCAGCAGCTGGACAGGGATTGAAGAGACCCAGTACTTC
. | TRBJ1-4 | TRBV10-2 | . | CASSPGLLKSLFF | TGCGCCAGCAGCCCGGGGCTGCTGAAAAGTCTGTTTTTT
. | TRBJ2-3 | TRBV2 | TRBD2 | CASRAGLAGASDTQYF | TGTGCCAGCAGAGCGGGACTAGCGGGGGCCTCAGATACGCAGTATTTT
. | TRBJ2-7 | TRBV7-8 | . | CASSLGRDYEQYF | TGTGCCAGCAGCTTAGGCCGGGACTACGAGCAGTACTTC
. | TRBJ2-5 | TRBV30 | TRBD2 | CAWSVARTSGIRETQYF | TGTGCCTGGAGTGTAGCCCGGACTAGCGGGATTAGGGAGACCCAGTACTTC
. | TRBJ2-5 | TRBV10-3 | TRBD2 | CAISASGRETQYF | TGTGCCATCAGTGCTAGCGGGAGGGAGACCCAGTACTTC
. | TRBJ2-7 | TRBV4-1 | TRBD2 | CASSPTSGRAPREQYF | TGCGCCAGCAGCCCGACTAGCGGGAGGGCACCTCGCGAGCAGTACTTC
. | TRBJ1-2 | TRBV18 | . | CASSPETLGYGYTF | TGTGCCAGCTCACCCGAGACCTTGGGCTATGGCTACACCTTC
once | TRBJ1-2 | TRBV27 | TRBD1 | CASSWRTGGDGYTF | TGTGCCAGCAGTTGGCGGACAGGGGGCGATGGCTACACCTTC
. | TRBJ2-7 | TRBV27 | . | CASQIYRGSPRYEQYF | TGTGCCAGCCAAATTTACCGCGGCAGCCCTCGCTACGAGCAGTACTTC
. | TRBJ2-7 | TRBV7-3 | . | CASSPPPPRVHEQYF | TGTGCCAGCAGCCCCCCCCCGCCCAGGGTCCACGAGCAGTACTTC
. | TRBJ1-5 | TRBV5-6 | . | CASSSSGGNQPQHF | TGTGCCAGCAGCTCGTCAGGGGGCAATCAGCCCCAGCATTTT
. | TRBJ1-6 | TRBV5-4 | TRBD1 | CASSTWTGAQPTLHF | TGTGCCAGCAGCACCTGGACAGGGGCGCAGCCCACCCTCCACTTT
. | TRBJ2-3 | TRBV9 | . | CASTAFTDTQYF | TGTGCCAGCACCGCCTTCACAGATACGCAGTATTTT
. | TRBJ2-3 | TRBV7-2 | . | CASSLGQSTDTQYF | TGTGCCAGCAGCTTAGGGCAGAGCACAGATACGCAGTATTTT
. | TRBJ2-2 | TRBV5-1 | . | CATQGQPGAGELFF | TGCGCCACTCAGGGACAGCCGGGGGCCGGGGAGCTGTTTTTT
. | TRBJ1-6 | TRBV28 | . | CASSLEGVFYNSPLHF | TGTGCCAGCAGTTTAGAAGGGGTATTCTATAATTCACCCCTCCACTTT
. | TRBJ2-3 | TRBV7-8 | . | CASSLFWGVSTDTQYF | TGTGCCAGCAGCTTATTTTGGGGTGTTAGCACAGATACGCAGTATTTT
. | TRBJ1-1 | TRBV30 | . | CAWSVGRNTEAFF | TGTGCCTGGAGTGTAGGAAGGAACACTGAAGCTTTCTTT
. | TRBJ2-5 | TRBV18 | . | CASSWTEKETQYF | TGTGCCAGCTCTTGGACCGAAAAAGAGACCCAGTACTTC